This TCR beta chain was identified during a study of shared clonotypes between healthy human individuals. Trimming cost V 8 bases and J 5 bases, with 12 bases left between them. The CDR3 totals 13 residues. Germline CDR1 SNHLY, CDR2 FYNNEI. Here immunoSEQ multiplex PCR was the method, and the copy in TCRdb shows in-frame clones only, minus some. The sample records approximately 320,000 clones, around 67% being singletons. Among the donors, all were Caucasian adults who lived in Nashville, Tennessee. The sequencing sample was made of memory CD4+ T cells sorted from blood. Specified subset: CD45RA-negative fraction. This sequence originates from a young man in good health. V gene TRBV2 combines with J gene TRBJ1-4, with TRBD1 as a possible D gene (5 bases). The CDR3 loop reads CASAPGSNEKLFF. In DNA form, the CDR3 reads TGTGCCAGCGCCCCAGGGTCGAATGAAAAACTGTTTTTT.